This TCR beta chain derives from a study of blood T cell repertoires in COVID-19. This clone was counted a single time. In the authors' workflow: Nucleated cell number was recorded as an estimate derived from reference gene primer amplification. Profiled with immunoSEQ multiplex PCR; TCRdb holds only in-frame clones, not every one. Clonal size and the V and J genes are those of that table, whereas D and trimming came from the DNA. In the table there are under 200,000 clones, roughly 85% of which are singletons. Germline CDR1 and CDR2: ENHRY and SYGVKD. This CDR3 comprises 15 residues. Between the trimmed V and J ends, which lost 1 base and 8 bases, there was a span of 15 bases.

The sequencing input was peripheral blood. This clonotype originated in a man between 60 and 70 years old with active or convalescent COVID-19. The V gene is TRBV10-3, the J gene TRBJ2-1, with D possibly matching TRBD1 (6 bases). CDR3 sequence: CAISEFTGSGHEQFF. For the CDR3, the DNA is TGTGCCATCAGTGAGTTTACAGGGTCGGGCCATGAGCAGTTCTTC.